Listed here are 2 T cell receptor beta chains from one sample, sequenced in a study of a mutant IDH1 vaccine in newly diagnosed glioma. Sequencing was performed with immunoSEQ multiplex PCR; in TCRdb, only in-frame clones are kept and a portion is missing. The repertoire holds 55,000 to 65,000 clones, with 60% to 80% as singletons. For these TCRs, the target antigens are not known. The sample's time point: week 47, end of study. A single vaccine dose contained 300 ug of mutant IDH1 20-mer peptide, and topical imiquimod was used with it. Sequenced here: PBMCs, sampled from a glioma patient whose treatment included an IDH1 peptide vaccine. The receptors come from a man in his forties or fifties with glioma.

V usage is TRBV4-2 and J usage is TRBJ1-2; D not resolved. This CDR3 has 18 amino acids. Germline lookup yields CDR1 LGHNA and CDR2 YNFKEQ. The germline V and J ends were trimmed by 0 bases and 8 bases, with 25 bases remaining between them. The CDR3 sequence: CASSQDRALGSGLGGYTF. CDR3 DNA: TGTGCCAGCAGCCAAGATAGGGCACTAGGTTCCGGCTTGGGAGGCTACACCTTC.

This clone was observed a handful of times. The chain has TRBV11-2 and TRBJ1-2; 7 nucleotides agree with TRBD1. Germline assignment: CDR1 SGHAT and CDR2 FQNNGV. The V and J ends lost 4 bases and 3 bases, in that order; junction bases with no gene match: 2. CDR3 length: 13 residues. The CDR3 DNA reads TGTGCCAGCAGCTCGACAGGGTACTATGGCTACACCTTC. Residues: CASSSTGYYGYTF.